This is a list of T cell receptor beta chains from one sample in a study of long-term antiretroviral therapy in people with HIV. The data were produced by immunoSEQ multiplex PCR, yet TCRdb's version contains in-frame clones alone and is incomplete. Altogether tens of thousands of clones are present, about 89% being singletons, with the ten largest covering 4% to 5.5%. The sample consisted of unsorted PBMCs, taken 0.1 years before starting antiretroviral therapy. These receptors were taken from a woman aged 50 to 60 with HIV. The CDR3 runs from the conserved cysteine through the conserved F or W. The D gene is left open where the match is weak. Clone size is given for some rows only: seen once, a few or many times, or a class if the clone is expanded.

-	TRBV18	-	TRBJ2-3	TGTGCCAGCTCACCCGACACAGATACGCAGTATTTT	CASSPDTDTQYF
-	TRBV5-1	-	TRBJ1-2	TGCGCCAGCAGCTTGGTAGGGACGTTCGAGAGGGGCTACACCTTC	CASSLVGTFERGYTF
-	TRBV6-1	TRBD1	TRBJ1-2	TGTGCCAGCAGCACAAGGACAGGCCCTCATGGCTACACCTTC	CASSTRTGPHGYTF
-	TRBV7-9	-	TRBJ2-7	TGTGCCAGCAGCTCGGAGACAGGTCTCTACGAGCAGTACTTC	CASSSETGLYEQYF
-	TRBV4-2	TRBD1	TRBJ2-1	TGTGCCAGCAGCCAAGTATCCGCCCCGGGACAGCTCCTCTCCTACAATGAGCAGTTCTTC	CASSQVSAPGQLLSYNEQFF
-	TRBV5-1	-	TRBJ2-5	TGCGCCAGCAGCCGCCGACTCTTAGAGACCCAGTACTTC	CASSRRLLETQYF
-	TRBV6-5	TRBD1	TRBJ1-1	TGTGCCAGCAGTCCACAGGGGATAGTCACTGAAGCTTTCTTT	CASSPQGIVTEAFF
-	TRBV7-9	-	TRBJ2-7	TGTGCCAGCAGCTTAGACTCCGACAGCTTCTACGAGCAGTACTTC	CASSLDSDSFYEQYF
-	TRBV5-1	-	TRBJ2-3	TGCGCCAGCAGCCATCAACACACAGATACGCAGTATTTT	CASSHQHTDTQYF
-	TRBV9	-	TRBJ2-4	TGTGCCAGCAGCGTAGGGGCAGGGGGAGGCATTCAGTACTTC	CASSVGAGGGIQYF
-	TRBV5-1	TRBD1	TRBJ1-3	TGCGCCAGCAGCCGAACGACAGGGGGCCGTGGAAACACCATATATTTT	CASSRTTGGRGNTIYF
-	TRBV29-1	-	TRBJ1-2	TGCAGCGCGAAATTACATTGGGATGGCTACACCTTC	CSAKLHWDGYTF
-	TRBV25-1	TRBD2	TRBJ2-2	TGTGCCAGCAGTGAATACAGCGGGGGCACCGGGGAGCTGTTTTTT	CASSEYSGGTGELFF
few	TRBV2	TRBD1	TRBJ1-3	TGTGCCAGCAGTCTTGGGACAGGGGGAAACACCATATATTTT	CASSLGTGGNTIYF
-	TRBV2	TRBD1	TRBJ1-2	TGTGCCAGCAGCCGGGGACAGGGACCCTATGGCTACACCTTC	CASSRGQGPYGYTF
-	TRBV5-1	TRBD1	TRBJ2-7	TGCGCCAGCAGCGCAGGACAGGGGACGGGAGACGAGCAGTACTTC	CASSAGQGTGDEQYF
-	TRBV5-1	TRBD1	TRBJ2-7	TGCGCCAGCAGCCCGGCCGGGACAGCCTACGAGCAGTACTTC	CASSPAGTAYEQYF
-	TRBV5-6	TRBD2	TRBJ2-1	TGTGCCAGCAGCTTGCGGACTAGCGGGGGGTTTAGCTCCTACAATGAGCAGTTCTTC	CASSLRTSGGFSSYNEQFF
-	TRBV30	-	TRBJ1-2	TGTGCCTGGAGTCCATCCGGAGACTATGGCTACACCTTC	CAWSPSGDYGYTF
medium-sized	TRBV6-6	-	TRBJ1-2	TGTGCCAGCAGTTACCCCCGCGGGGAGGACTATGGCTACACCTTC	CASSYPRGEDYGYTF
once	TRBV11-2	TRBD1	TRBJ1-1	TGTGCCAGCAGCTTGGACAGGGGGGGAACTGAAGCTTTCTTT	CASSLDRGGTEAFF
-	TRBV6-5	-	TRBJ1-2	TGTGCCAGCAGTTACGGGCGGCAGTCCTATGGCTACACCTTC	CASSYGRQSYGYTF
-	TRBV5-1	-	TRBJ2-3	TGCGCCAGCAGCTTGGAGGGGCGGCCCGACACAGATACGCAGTATTTT	CASSLEGRPDTDTQYF
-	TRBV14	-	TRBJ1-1	TGTGCCAGCAGCCCTACAGCGAGGACTGAAGCTTTCTTT	CASSPTARTEAFF
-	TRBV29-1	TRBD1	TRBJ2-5	TGCAGCGTTGATATCGACAGGGGGGAGACCCAGTACTTC	CSVDIDRGETQYF
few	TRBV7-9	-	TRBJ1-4	TGTGCCAGCAGCTTTCAGGGTGGGCGCCTCGAAAAACTGTTTTTT	CASSFQGGRLEKLFF
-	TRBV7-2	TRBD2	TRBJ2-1	TGTGCCAGCAGCTCTCGACTAGCGTTGTACAATGAGCAGTTCTTC	CASSSRLALYNEQFF
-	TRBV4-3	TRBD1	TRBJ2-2	TGCGCCAGCAGCCAAAGGCCCAGGGGGCTGGAAACCGGGGAGCTGTTTTTT	CASSQRPRGLETGELFF
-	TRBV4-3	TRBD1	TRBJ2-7	TGCGCCAGCAGCCAAGCGAGACAGGGATCCTACGAGCAGTACTTC	CASSQARQGSYEQYF
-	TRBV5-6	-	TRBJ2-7	TGTGCCAGCAGCTTCCCCATGGCCTACGAGCAGTACTTC	CASSFPMAYEQYF
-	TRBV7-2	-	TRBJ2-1	TGTGCCAGCAGCTCGACGGAGGGGGACTACAATGAGCAGTTCTTC	CASSSTEGDYNEQFF
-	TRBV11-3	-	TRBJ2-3	TGTGCCAGCAGCTTTACCTCAGATACGCAGTATTTT	CASSFTSDTQYF
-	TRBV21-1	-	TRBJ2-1	TGTGCCAGCAGCCCTCGGCGCGGGGGGGCGAATGAGCAGTTCTTC	CASSPRRGGANEQFF
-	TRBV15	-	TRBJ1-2	TGTGCCACCAGCAGAGATATCGGAGGGGGGTGGCTCGAAGGCTACACCTTC	CATSRDIGGGWLEGYTF
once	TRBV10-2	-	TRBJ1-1	TGCGCCAGCAGTGAGACACCGTGGTTGGGGGCTGAAGCTTTCTTT	CASSETPWLGAEAFF
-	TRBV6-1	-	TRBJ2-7	TGTGCCAGCAGCCGTTCATTAGCAGGAGACTACGAGCAGTACTTC	CASSRSLAGDYEQYF
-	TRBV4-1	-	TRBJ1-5	TGCGCCAGCAGCCAAGGGGCGGTCTATAGCAATCAGCCCCAGCATTTT	CASSQGAVYSNQPQHF
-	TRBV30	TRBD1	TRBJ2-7	TGTGCCTGGAGTGTACCAGGGGGTGACGAGCAGTACTTC	CAWSVPGGDEQYF
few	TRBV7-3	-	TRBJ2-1	TGTGCCAGCAGCTCCCCAGCGAGCTCCTACAATGAGCAGTTCTTC	CASSSPASSYNEQFF
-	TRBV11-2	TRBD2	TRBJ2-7	TGTGCCAGCAGCCTCGGGACTAACGAGCAGTACTTC	CASSLGTNEQYF
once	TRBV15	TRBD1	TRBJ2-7	TGTGCCACCAGCAGGGGAGGGACAGGGGGCTACGAGCAGTACTTC	CATSRGGTGGYEQYF
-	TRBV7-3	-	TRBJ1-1	TGTGCCAGCAGCTTATGGGTAAACACTGAAGCTTTCTTT	CASSLWVNTEAFF
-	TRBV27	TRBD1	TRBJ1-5	TGTGCCAGCAGTTTACAGGGGGCCAATCAGCCCCAGCATTTT	CASSLQGANQPQHF
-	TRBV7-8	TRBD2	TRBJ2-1	TGTGCCAGCAGCTCAGAAGGAGGACTAGGGAATGAGCAGTTCTTC	CASSSEGGLGNEQFF
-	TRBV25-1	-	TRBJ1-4	TGTGCCAGCAGGGGACGGACGACTAATGAAAAACTGTTTTTT	CASRGRTTNEKLFF